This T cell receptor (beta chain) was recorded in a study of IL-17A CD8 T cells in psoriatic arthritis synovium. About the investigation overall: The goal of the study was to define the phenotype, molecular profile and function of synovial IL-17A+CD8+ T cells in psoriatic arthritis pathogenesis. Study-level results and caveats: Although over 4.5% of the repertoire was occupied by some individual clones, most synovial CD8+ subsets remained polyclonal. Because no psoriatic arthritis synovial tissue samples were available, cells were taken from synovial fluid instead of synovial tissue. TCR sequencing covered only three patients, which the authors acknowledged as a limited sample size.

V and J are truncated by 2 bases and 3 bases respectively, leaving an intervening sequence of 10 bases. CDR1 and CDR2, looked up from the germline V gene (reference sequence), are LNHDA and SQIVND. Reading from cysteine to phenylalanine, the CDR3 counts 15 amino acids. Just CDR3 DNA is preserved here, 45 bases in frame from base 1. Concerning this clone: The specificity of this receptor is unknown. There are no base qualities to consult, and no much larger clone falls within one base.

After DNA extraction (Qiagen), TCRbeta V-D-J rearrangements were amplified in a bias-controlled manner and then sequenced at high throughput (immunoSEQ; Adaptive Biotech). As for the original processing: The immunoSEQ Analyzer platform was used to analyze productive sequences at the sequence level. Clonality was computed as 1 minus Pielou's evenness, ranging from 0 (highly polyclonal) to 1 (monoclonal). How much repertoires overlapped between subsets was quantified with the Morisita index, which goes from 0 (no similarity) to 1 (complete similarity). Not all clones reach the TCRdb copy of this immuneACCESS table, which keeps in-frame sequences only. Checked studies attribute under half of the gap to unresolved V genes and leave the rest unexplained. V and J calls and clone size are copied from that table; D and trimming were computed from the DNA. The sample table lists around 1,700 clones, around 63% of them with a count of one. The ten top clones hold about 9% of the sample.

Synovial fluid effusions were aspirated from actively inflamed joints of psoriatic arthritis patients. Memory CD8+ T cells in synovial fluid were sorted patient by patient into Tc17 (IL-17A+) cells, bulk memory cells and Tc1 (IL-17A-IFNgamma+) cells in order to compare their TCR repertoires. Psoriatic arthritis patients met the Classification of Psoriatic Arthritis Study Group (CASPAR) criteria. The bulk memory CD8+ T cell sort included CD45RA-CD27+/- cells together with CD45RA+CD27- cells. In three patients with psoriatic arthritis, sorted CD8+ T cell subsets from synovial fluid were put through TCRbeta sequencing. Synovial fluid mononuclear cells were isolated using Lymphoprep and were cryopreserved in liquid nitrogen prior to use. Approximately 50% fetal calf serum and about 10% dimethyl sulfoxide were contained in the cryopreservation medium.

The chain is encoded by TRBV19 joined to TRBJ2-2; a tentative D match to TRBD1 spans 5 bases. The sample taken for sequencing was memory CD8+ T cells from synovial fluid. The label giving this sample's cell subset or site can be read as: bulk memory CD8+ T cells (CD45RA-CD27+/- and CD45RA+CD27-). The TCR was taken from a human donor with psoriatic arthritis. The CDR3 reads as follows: CASSIWGGDTGELFF. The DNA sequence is TGTGCCAGTAGTATATGGGGCGGAGACACCGGGGAGCTGTTTTTT.